A single sample gave rise to the 8 T cell receptor beta chains below, sequenced in a study of CD4 T cells in relation to SARS-CoV-2 and coronaviruses. Unexposed donor CD4+ T cells date from about 2011-2018, before the COVID-19 pandemic. Sequencing used immunoSEQ multiplex PCR; TCRdb keeps in-frame clones, though not all of them. The sample yields some 69,000 clones, around 93% seen once. Specimen: naive CD4+ T cells from PBMCs. The subset: naive CD4+ T cells isolated by negative enrichment. The source of these receptors is a human donor in good health.

This chain uses TRBV7-8 with TRBJ2-1; D not resolved. From germline, CDR1 is SGHVS and CDR2 FQNEAQ. Trimming cost V 6 bases and J 1 base, with 4 bases left between them. The CDR3 extends over 12 amino acids. The CDR3 coding sequence is TGTGCCAGCAGGGGGTCCTACAATGAGCAGTTCTTC. Translated: CASRGSYNEQFF. Full variable domain (rest looked up from reference TRBV7-8 and TRBJ2-1): GAGVSQSPRYKVAKRGQDVALRCDPISGHVSLFWYQQALGQGPEFLTYFQNEAQLDKSGLPSDRFFAERPEGSVSTLKIQRTQQEDSAVYLCASRGSYNEQFFGPGTRLTVL.

The chain joins TRBV6-5 to TRBJ2-1; TRBD1 matches at 8 bases. The germline V gene encodes CDR1 MNHEY and CDR2 SVGAGI. The CDR3 is made up of 12 amino acids. Unmatched junction bases numbered 3, after V lost 6 bases and J lost 8 bases. CDR3 protein: CASSLTGDEQFF. CDR3 DNA: TGTGCCAGCAGCCTGACAGGGGATGAGCAGTTCTTC.

For the CDR3, the DNA is TGTGCCAGCAACAGCAGGGCTGCAGCTAATGAAAAACTGTTTTTT. The encoded protein is CASNSRAAANEKLFF. This chain uses TRBV28 with TRBJ1-4, with a possible D match to TRBD1 (5 bases). This CDR3 has 15 amino acids. The V and J ends lost 7 bases and 3 bases respectively, with 15 bases between them. Germline V lookup: CDR1 MDHEN, CDR2 SYDVKM.

This chain links TRBV27 with TRBJ1-6; D gene unclear. V was clipped by 9 bases and J by 8 bases, with 29 bases between them. The CDR3 has 18 residues. CDR1 is MNHEY, CDR2 SMNVEV, per germline (reference sequence). The CDR3 spells CARNPRPAIQALDSPLHF. In DNA, the CDR3 is TGTGCCAGAAACCCCCGCCCCGCCATTCAGGCTCTGGATTCACCCCTCCACTTT.

This clone was observed a few times. The chain links TRBV10-1 to TRBJ1-2; D possibly corresponds to TRBD1 (5 bases). This CDR3 contains 14 residues. Germline V gene sequence: CDR1 WNHNN, CDR2 SYGVQD (reference sequence). The V end was cut by 6 bases, the J end by 4 bases, with 15 bases between. The CDR3 is CASSPGTPGYGYTF. The CDR3 DNA sequence: TGCGCCAGCAGCCCCGGGACCCCAGGCTATGGCTACACCTTC.

This chain uses TRBV5-4 with TRBJ1-1; 8 bases fit TRBD1. The germline gives CDR1 SGHNT, CDR2 YYREEE (reference sequence). CDR3 length: 13 amino acids. Losses at the gene ends were 6 bases for V and 3 bases for J; bases not matched to a gene: 4. The CDR3 nucleotides are TGTGCCAGCAAAGGGACAGGAGACACTGAAGCTTTCTTT. This translates into CASKGTGDTEAFF.

The J gene is TRBJ2-6, the V gene TRBV19; D remains ambiguous. Trimming took 8 bases from V and 2 from J, leaving 7 bases between them. The CDR3 consists of 13 residues. Germline V lookup: CDR1 LNHDA, CDR2 SQIVND (reference sequence). For the CDR3, the DNA is TGTGCCAGTCGAAGCGCTGGGGCCAACGTCCTGACTTTC. It is translated as CASRSAGANVLTF.

The CDR3 protein is CASSLANQRDAYEQYF. The CDR3, as DNA: TGTGCCAGCAGCTTAGCGAACCAGCGTGACGCCTACGAGCAGTACTTC. V usage is TRBV7-9 and J usage is TRBJ2-7; D gene ambiguous. This CDR3 contains 16 residues. Trimming removed 0 bases at V and 2 bases at J, with 14 bases between. Germline lookup yields CDR1 SEHNR and CDR2 FQNEAQ (reference sequence).